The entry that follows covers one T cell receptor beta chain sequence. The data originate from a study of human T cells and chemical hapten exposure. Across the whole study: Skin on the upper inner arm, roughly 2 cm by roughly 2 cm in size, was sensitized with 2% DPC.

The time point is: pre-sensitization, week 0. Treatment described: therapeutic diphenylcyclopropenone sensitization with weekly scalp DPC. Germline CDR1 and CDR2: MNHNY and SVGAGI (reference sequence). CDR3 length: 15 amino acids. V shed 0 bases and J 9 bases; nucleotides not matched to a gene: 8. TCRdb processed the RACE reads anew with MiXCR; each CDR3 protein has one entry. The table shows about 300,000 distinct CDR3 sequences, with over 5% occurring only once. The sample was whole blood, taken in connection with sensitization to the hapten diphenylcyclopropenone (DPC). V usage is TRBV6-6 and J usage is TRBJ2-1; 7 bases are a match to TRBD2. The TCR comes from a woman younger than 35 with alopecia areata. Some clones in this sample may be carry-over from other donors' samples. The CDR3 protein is CASSYSTSGVAEQFF. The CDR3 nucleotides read TGTGCCAGCAGTTACTCGACCAGCGGGGTTGCTGAGCAGTTCTTC.